These 27 T cell receptor beta chains share one sample of origin, sequenced in a study of blood T cell repertoires in COVID-19. Produced via immunoSEQ multiplex PCR; TCRdb's table is partial and in-frame only. The sample includes some 290,000 clones, 85% to 90% of them seen just once. The sequencing sample was made of peripheral blood. These receptors came from a woman aged 40 to 50 with COVID-19, enrolled during active disease.

The chain employs TRBV5-6 and TRBJ1-1; D unresolved. Germline V gene sequence: CDR1 SGHDT, CDR2 YYEEEE. Trimming removed 1 base from V and 6 bases from J, with 16 bases in between. This CDR3 comprises 15 residues. This CDR3 reads CASSLWFRSSAEAFF. Here the CDR3 DNA reads TGTGCCAGCAGCTTGTGGTTTAGGAGTAGCGCTGAAGCTTTCTTT.

The sample holds one count of this clone. The CDR3: CASSYATGGGTGELFF. The CDR3 region has the DNA TGTGCCAGCAGTTACGCCACAGGGGGCGGAACCGGGGAGCTGTTTTTT. J is TRBJ2-2 and V is TRBV6-5; 9 nucleotides agree with TRBD1. CDR3 size: 16 residues. Germline values: CDR1 MNHEY, CDR2 SVGAGI. J was trimmed by 5 bases and V by 2 bases; bases with no gene match: 6.

This chain links TRBV19 with TRBJ1-2, with 9 bases lining up with TRBD1. With V trimmed by 6 bases and J by 8 bases, 10 bases remained unmatched. The CDR3 is 14 residues long. Germline loops: CDR1 LNHDA, CDR2 SQIVND (reference sequence). CDR3 nucleotide sequence: TGTGCCAGTAGCCGCCGGGACAGGGACCCAGGCTACACCTTC. Its protein is CASSRRDRDPGYTF.

Only one count was recorded for this clone. For the CDR3, the DNA is TGTGCCAGCTCACCTACCGGCGAGGGAAACACTGAAGCTTTCTTT. Protein: CASSPTGEGNTEAFF. The genes are TRBV18 and TRBJ1-1; unclear D gene. The V gene's germline CDR1 is KGHSH and CDR2 LQKENI. This CDR3 comprises 15 residues. Trimming took 3 bases from V and 2 from J, leaving 13 bases between them.

V and J are TRBV16 and TRBJ1-1; D may be TRBD1 (6 bases). Trimming pared 2 bases from V and 4 bases from J, leaving 11 bases between. Germline V gene sequence: CDR1 KGHSY, CDR2 FQNENV. CDR3 length: 14 residues. The CDR3 nucleotides read TGTGCCAGCAGCCAAGGTAAAGGGGGCACTGAAGCTTTCTTT. Translation gives CASSQGKGGTEAFF.

The genes are TRBV9 and TRBJ2-1; 8 bases are shared with TRBD2. The J segment lost 3 bases and the V segment lost 4 bases, leaving 9 bases of the junction unmatched. CDR1 is SGDLS, CDR2 YYNGEE, per germline. This CDR3 is built from 16 residues. This CDR3 is CASSQSPGTSYNEQFF. CDR3 nucleotides: TGTGCCAGCAGCCAAAGCCCCGGGACTAGCTACAATGAGCAGTTCTTC.

The J gene is TRBJ2-6, the V gene TRBV27; weak D call: TRBD1 (6 bases). Trimming pared 5 bases from V and 0 bases from J, leaving 11 bases between. Germline CDR1 reads MNHEY; CDR2 reads SMNVEV (reference sequence). The CDR3 covers 16 residues. The CDR3 protein is CASSHIQGSGANVLTF. CDR3 in DNA: TGTGCCAGCAGTCACATACAGGGCTCTGGGGCCAACGTCCTGACTTTC.

The rearrangement uses TRBV5-1 and TRBJ1-3; 7 bases align to TRBD1. Germline-derived CDR1 and CDR2 are SGHRS and YFSETQ. There are 16 residues in the CDR3. After removal of 4 bases from V and 5 bases from J, the junction contained 12 bases not matched to a gene. The CDR3, as DNA: TGCGCCAGCAGCACGGGACAGCTGAGTTGGAGAAACACCATATATTTT. It codes for CASSTGQLSWRNTIYF. The whole variable domain, remainder taken from reference TRBV5-1 and TRBJ1-3, is KAGVTQTPRYLIKTRGQQVTLSCSPISGHRSVSWYQQTPGQGLQFLFEYFSETQRNKGNFPGRFSGRQFSNSRSEMNVSTLELGDSALYLCASSTGQLSWRNTIYFGEGSWLTVV.

The chain couples TRBV10-3 to TRBJ1-1; the D gene is possibly TRBD1 (5 bases). Germline lookup yields CDR1 ENHRY and CDR2 SYGVKD. This CDR3 spans 14 amino acids. Trimming removed 2 bases from V and 0 bases from J, with 7 bases in between. CDR3 sequence: CAISEPTVNTEAFF. The CDR3 nucleotides read TGTGCCATCAGTGAGCCGACAGTGAACACTGAAGCTTTCTTT.

The chain links TRBV28 to TRBJ2-2; 9 positions match TRBD1. There are 16 residues in the CDR3. V lost 8 bases and J lost 5; bases outside the gene matches: 12. Germline-derived CDR1 and CDR2 are MDHEN and SYDVKM. CDR3 sequence reads: CASLSAPGQGTGELFF. The DNA of the CDR3 is TGTGCCAGCCTATCAGCCCCGGGACAGGGTACCGGGGAGCTGTTTTTT. The whole variable domain, remainder taken from reference TRBV28 and TRBJ2-2, is DVKVTQSSRYLVKRTGEKVFLECVQDMDHENMFWYRQDPGLGLRLIYFSYDVKMKEKGDIPEGYSVSREKKERFSLILESASTNQTSMYLCASLSAPGQGTGELFFGEGSRLTVL.

The chain has TRBV7-3 and TRBJ2-3; 8 positions match TRBD1. The trim removed 5 bases at V and 4 bases at J, leaving 11 bases unmatched. Germline V CDR1 and CDR2: SGHTA, FQGTGA. The CDR3 spans 16 residues. As DNA, the CDR3 is TGTGCCAGCAGCCCTACGGGGCCAGGGGGCCCAGATACGCAGTATTTT. It specifies CASSPTGPGGPDTQYF. The full variable domain, completed using reference TRBV7-3 and TRBJ2-3, is GAGVSQTPSNKVTEKGKYVELRCDPISGHTALYWYRQSLGQGPEFLIYFQGTGAADDSGLPNDRFFAVRPEGSVSTLKIQRTERGDSAVYLCASSPTGPGGPDTQYFGPGTRLTVL.

This rearrangement joins TRBV5-4 to TRBJ2-7, with 10 nucleotides matching TRBD2. The CDR3 runs to 16 residues. V dropped 7 bases and J dropped 2; count of bases not matched to a gene: 12. Germline CDR1 is SGHNT and CDR2 is YYREEE (reference sequence). The DNA for the CDR3 is TGTGCCAGCTCGCTACCGGGACTAGCGTATCCCTACGAGCAGTACTTC. Its translation is CASSLPGLAYPYEQYF.

This chain connects TRBV28 to TRBJ1-5, with TRBD1 as a possible D gene (6 bases). The CDR3 length is 15 residues. The germline gives CDR1 MDHEN, CDR2 SYDVKM. V lost 8 bases and J lost 4, with 18 bases in between. CDR3 sequence: CASLPDSYANQPQHF. The CDR3 nucleotides are TGTGCCAGCTTACCGGACAGTTACGCTAATCAGCCCCAGCATTTT.

V and J are TRBV24-1 and TRBJ2-7; 11 bases match TRBD1. The CDR3 contains 15 residues. CDR1 KGHDR and CDR2 SFDVKD come from the germline V gene. The junction had 5 bases not matched to a gene; V was cut back by 4 bases and J by 4 bases. The CDR3 loop reads CATSDRGQGVYEQYF. The CDR3 DNA is TGTGCCACCAGTGACCGGGGACAGGGGGTTTACGAGCAGTACTTC.

The V gene is TRBV5-1, the J gene TRBJ2-7, with D possibly being TRBD1 (6 bases). Germline CDR1 reads SGHRS; CDR2 reads YFSETQ. CDR3 length equals 13 residues. Trimming left V 5 bases short and J 6 bases short, with 15 bases between. The CDR3 coding sequence is TGCGCCAGCAGGGCCGGGGACACCCTCGAGCAGTACTTC. Encoded protein: CASRAGDTLEQYF.

This chain links TRBV13 with TRBJ1-3, with D unclear. Germline-derived CDR1 and CDR2 are PRHDT and FYEKMQ (reference sequence). Between the trimmed V and J ends, which lost 4 bases and 0 bases, there was a span of 10 bases. The CDR3 has 15 residues. For the CDR3, the DNA is TGTGCCAGCAGCTCCCGGGGTATCTCTGGAAACACCATATATTTT. Protein product: CASSSRGISGNTIYF.

The chain couples TRBV2 to TRBJ1-3; D remains unclear. CDR1 is SNHLY and CDR2 is FYNNEI in the germline V gene. V lost 1 base to trimming and J lost 0 bases, with 7 bases between them. The CDR3 consists of 15 residues. CDR3 coding DNA: TGTGCCAGCAGTGAAGGGCAAGTCTCTGGAAACACCATATATTTT. This codes for CASSEGQVSGNTIYF.

The chain joins TRBV6-5 to TRBJ2-5, with TRBD1 as a possible D gene (5 bases). CDR3 length: 16 residues. With 0 bases removed from V and 5 bases from J, the gap between germline ends came to 16 bases. Germline CDR1 MNHEY, CDR2 SVGAGI. The CDR3 coding sequence is TGTGCCAGCAGTTACTCGATAGTCAGGGTCGGCGAGACCCAGTACTTC. It codes for CASSYSIVRVGETQYF.

This chain connects TRBV19 to TRBJ2-3; possibly TRBD1 for D (6 bases). The germline V gene encodes CDR1 LNHDA and CDR2 SQIVND (reference sequence). The CDR3 is 15 residues long. V dropped 3 bases and J dropped 3 bases, with 13 bases sitting between them. Here the CDR3 reads CASSIHRVRTDTQYF. The CDR3 DNA reads TGTGCCAGTAGTATCCACAGGGTGAGAACAGATACGCAGTATTTT.

This chain joins TRBV6-4 and TRBJ1-1; D is unclear. The V gene lost 4 bases and the J gene lost 2 bases, with 8 bases spanning the gap. The CDR3 is 13 amino acids. Looked up from germline, CDR1 is MRHNA and CDR2 is SNTAGT. CDR3: CASSAQINTEAFF. The DNA of the CDR3 is TGTGCCAGCAGTGCCCAGATTAACACTGAAGCTTTCTTT.

The DNA for the CDR3 is TGTGCCAGCTCACCAACTAGCGGGAGAGCCGGGGAGCTGTTTTTT. Its translation is CASSPTSGRAGELFF. The genes are TRBV18 and TRBJ2-2, with 11 bases matching TRBD2. Trimming took 2 bases from V and 6 from J; bases not matched to a gene: 2. CDR1 and CDR2 (germline): KGHSH, LQKENI. The CDR3 runs 15 residues.

The gene calls are TRBV29-1 and TRBJ1-3; D remains unclear. Trimming took off 7 bases at V and 5 bases at J, with 15 bases between the two ends. CDR3 length: 13 amino acids. Germline CDR1 reads SQVTM; CDR2 reads ANQGSEA. Here the CDR3 reads CSALGLPRNTIYF. CDR3 sequence (DNA): TGCAGCGCCCTAGGACTGCCCCGAAACACCATATATTTT.

V gene TRBV16 combines with J gene TRBJ2-1; 9 nucleotides line up with TRBD1. With 4 bases clipped from V and 2 bases from J, the junction kept 6 bases outside the gene matches. The CDR3 has 16 amino acids. The germline CDR1 and CDR2 sequences are KGHSY and FQNENV. The CDR3 DNA reads TGTGCCAGCAGCCCCTGGACAGGGGCTACCTACAATGAGCAGTTCTTC. Translation: CASSPWTGATYNEQFF.

This clone was detected only once. The V call is TRBV6-1, the J call TRBJ2-6; D remains ambiguous. There are 16 residues in the CDR3. V lost 4 bases to trimming and J lost 0 bases, with 10 bases between them. Germline CDR1 MNHNS, CDR2 SASEGT. Here the CDR3 DNA reads TGTGCCAGCAGTGCTTACACCGCCTCTGGGGCCAACGTCCTGACTTTC. Translated: CASSAYTASGANVLTF.

The chain combines TRBV27 with TRBJ1-6; 7 bases are shared with TRBD1. Germline CDR1 and CDR2: MNHEY and SMNVEV (reference sequence). With V trimmed by 6 bases and J by 0 bases, 5 bases remained unmatched. This CDR3 contains 16 residues. The CDR3 loop reads CASSPDRDSYNSPLHF. In DNA, the CDR3 is TGTGCCAGCAGCCCCGACAGGGACTCCTATAATTCACCCCTCCACTTT.

This clone has just a few counts. This chain links TRBV5-6 with TRBJ1-5; D is possibly TRBD1 (6 bases). V lost 5 bases to trimming and J lost 1 base, with 16 bases between them. CDR1 and CDR2 from the germline V gene are SGHDT and YYEEEE. The CDR3 is made up of 16 amino acids. The CDR3 nucleotides read TGTGCCAGCAGAACCGCGAGGGGGGGGAGCAATCAGCCCCAGCATTTT. Its translation is CASRTARGGSNQPQHF.

The V and J genes are TRBV5-4 and TRBJ2-1; 8 nucleotides align to TRBD2. The CDR3 is made up of 15 amino acids. CDR1 and CDR2 from the germline V gene are SGHNT and YYREEE (reference sequence). V shed 1 base and J 10 bases; nucleotides not matched to a gene: 10. This CDR3 reads CASSLPSGSSPEQFF. CDR3 in DNA: TGTGCCAGCAGCTTGCCCAGCGGGAGTAGCCCAGAGCAGTTCTTC.